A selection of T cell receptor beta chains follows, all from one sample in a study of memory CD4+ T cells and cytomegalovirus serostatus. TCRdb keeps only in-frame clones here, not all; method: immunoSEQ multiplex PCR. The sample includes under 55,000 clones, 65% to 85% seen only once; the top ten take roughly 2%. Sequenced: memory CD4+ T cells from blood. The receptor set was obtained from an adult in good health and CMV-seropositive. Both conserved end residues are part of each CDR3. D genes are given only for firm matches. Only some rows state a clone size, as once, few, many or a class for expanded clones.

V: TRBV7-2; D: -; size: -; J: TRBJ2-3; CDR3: CASSLGHLYPDTQYF; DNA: TGTGCCAGCAGCTTGGGTCACCTCTATCCAGATACGCAGTATTTT
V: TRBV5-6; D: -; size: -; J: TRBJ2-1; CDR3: CASSFLDAGYNEQFF; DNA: TGTGCCAGCAGCTTCCTTGACGCGGGCTACAATGAGCAGTTCTTC
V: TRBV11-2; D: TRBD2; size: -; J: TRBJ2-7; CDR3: CASSLASGQIYEQYF; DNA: TGTGCCAGCAGCTTAGCTAGCGGGCAAATCTACGAGCAGTACTTC
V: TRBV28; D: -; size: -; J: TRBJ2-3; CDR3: CASSSGFADTQYF; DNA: TGTGCCAGCAGCTCAGGGTTTGCAGATACGCAGTATTTT
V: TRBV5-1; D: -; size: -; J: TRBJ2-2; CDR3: CASSLSGVTGELFF; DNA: TGCGCCAGCAGCTTATCGGGGGTGACCGGGGAGCTGTTTTTT
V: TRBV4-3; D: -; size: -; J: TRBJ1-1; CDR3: CASSQDPGVNTEAFF; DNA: TGCGCCAGCAGCCAAGATCCAGGGGTGAACACTGAAGCTTTCTTT
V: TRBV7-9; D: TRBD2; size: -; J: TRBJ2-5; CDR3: CASSLAGGPETQYF; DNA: TGTGCCAGCAGCCTAGCGGGAGGGCCAGAGACCCAGTACTTC
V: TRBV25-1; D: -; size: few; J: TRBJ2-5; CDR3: CASSDRTRGTSVQETQYF; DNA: TGTGCCAGCAGTGACCGCACGCGGGGGACAAGCGTACAAGAGACCCAGTACTTC
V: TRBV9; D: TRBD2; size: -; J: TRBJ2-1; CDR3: CASSVGGGAYNEQFF; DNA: TGTGCCAGCAGCGTCGGCGGGGGGGCGTACAATGAGCAGTTCTTC
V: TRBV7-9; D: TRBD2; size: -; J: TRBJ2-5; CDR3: CASSLPTSGLQETQYF; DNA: TGTGCCAGCAGCTTACCGACTAGCGGTCTCCAAGAGACCCAGTACTTC
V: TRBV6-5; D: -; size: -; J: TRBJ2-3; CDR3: CARPLGLYTDTQYF; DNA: TGTGCCAGACCCCTAGGGCTTTACACAGATACGCAGTATTTT
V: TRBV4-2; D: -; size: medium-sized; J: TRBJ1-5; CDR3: CASSQGVAGYSNQPQHF; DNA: TGTGCCAGCAGCCAAGGTGTGGCTGGCTATAGCAATCAGCCCCAGCATTTT
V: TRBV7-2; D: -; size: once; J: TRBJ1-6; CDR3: CASSEGQTTNSPLHF; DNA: TGTGCCAGCAGCGAAGGACAGACTACTAATTCACCCCTCCACTTT
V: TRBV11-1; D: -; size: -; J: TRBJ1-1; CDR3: CASSLFRGRTNTEAFF; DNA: TGTGCCAGCAGCTTATTTCGGGGCAGGACGAACACTGAAGCTTTCTTT
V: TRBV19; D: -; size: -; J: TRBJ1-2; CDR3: CASSWDTSGYGYTF; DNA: TGTGCCAGTAGCTGGGACACCTCTGGCTATGGCTACACCTTC
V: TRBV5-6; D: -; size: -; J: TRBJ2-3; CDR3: CASRPRGAVRDTQYF; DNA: TGTGCCAGCAGGCCACGGGGGGCAGTAAGGGATACGCAGTATTTT
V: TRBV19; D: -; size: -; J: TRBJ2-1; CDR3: CASSIQARSYNEQFF; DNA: TGTGCCAGTAGTATACAGGCTCGTTCCTACAATGAGCAGTTCTTC
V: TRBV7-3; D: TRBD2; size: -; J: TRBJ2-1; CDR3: CASSPGLASYNEQFF; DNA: TGTGCCAGCAGCCCCGGACTAGCCTCCTACAATGAGCAGTTCTTC
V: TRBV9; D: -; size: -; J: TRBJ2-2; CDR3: CASSVGSQGNTGELFF; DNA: TGTGCCAGCAGCGTAGGTAGTCAGGGGAACACCGGGGAGCTGTTTTTT
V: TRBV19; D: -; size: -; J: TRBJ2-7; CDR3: CASSMYRDTTNEQYF; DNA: TGTGCCAGTAGTATGTACCGGGACACCACCAACGAGCAGTACTTC
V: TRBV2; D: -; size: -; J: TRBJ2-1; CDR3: CASSEAASYNEQFF; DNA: TGTGCCAGCAGTGAAGCGGCTTCTTACAATGAGCAGTTCTTC
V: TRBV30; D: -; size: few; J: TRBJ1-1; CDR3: CAWSVWGTEAFF; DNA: TGTGCCTGGAGTGTATGGGGCACTGAAGCTTTCTTT
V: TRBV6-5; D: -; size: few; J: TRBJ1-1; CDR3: CASSYMGRGGYTEAFF; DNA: TGTGCCAGCAGTTACATGGGGAGGGGAGGGTACACTGAAGCTTTCTTT
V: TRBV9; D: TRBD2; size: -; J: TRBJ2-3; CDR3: CASSVVTSGGSDTQYF; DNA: TGTGCCAGCAGCGTAGTGACTAGCGGGGGGTCAGATACGCAGTATTTT
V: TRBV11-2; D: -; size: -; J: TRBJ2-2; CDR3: CASSPVNTGELFF; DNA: TGTGCCAGCAGCCCCGTTAACACCGGGGAGCTGTTTTTT
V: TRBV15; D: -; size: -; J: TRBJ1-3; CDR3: CATSRAGAGGNTIYF; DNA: TGTGCCACCAGCAGAGCTGGGGCGGGAGGAAACACCATATATTTT
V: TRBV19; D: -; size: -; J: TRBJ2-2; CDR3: CASSMSARGTGELFF; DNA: TGTGCCAGTAGTATGAGTGCTAGGGGCACCGGGGAGCTGTTTTTT
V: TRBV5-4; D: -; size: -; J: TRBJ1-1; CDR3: CASSQIGTAYTEAFF; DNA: TGTGCCAGCTCGCAGATAGGGACTGCTTACACTGAAGCTTTCTTT
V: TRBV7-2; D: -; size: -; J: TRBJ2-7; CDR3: CASSLAPQGAYEQYF; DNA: TGTGCCAGCAGCTTAGCGCCCCAGGGAGCCTACGAGCAGTACTTC
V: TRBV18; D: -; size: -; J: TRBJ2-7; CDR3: CASSPPRGQGLGEQYF; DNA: TGTGCCAGCTCACCACCCCGCGGGCAGGGGCTGGGCGAGCAGTACTTC
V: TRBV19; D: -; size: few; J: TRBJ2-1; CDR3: CASSPGPRGEQFF; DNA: TGTGCCAGTAGTCCGGGCCCTAGGGGTGAGCAGTTCTTC
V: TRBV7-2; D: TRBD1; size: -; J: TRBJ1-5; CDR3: CASSLGQGYQPQHF; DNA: TGTGCCAGCAGCTTAGGACAGGGCTATCAGCCCCAGCATTTT
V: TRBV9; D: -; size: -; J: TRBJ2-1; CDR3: CASSVGGALLNNEQFF; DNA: TGTGCCAGCAGCGTAGGAGGGGCCTTGCTAAACAATGAGCAGTTCTTC
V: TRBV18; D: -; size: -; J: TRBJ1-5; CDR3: CASSPGEDQPQHF; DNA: TGTGCCAGCTCTCCCGGGGAGGATCAGCCCCAGCATTTT
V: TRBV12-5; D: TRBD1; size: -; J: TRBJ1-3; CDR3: CASGLGHRGPGNTIYF; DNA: TGTGCTAGTGGTTTGGGCCACAGGGGGCCTGGAAACACCATATATTTT
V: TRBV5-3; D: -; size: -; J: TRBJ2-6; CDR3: CARSLAGSGANVLTF; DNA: TGTGCCAGAAGCTTGGCCGGCTCTGGGGCCAACGTCCTGACTTTC
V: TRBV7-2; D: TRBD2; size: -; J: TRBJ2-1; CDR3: CASSVSGGMWNEQFF; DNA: TGTGCCAGCAGCGTGAGCGGGGGGATGTGGAATGAGCAGTTCTTC
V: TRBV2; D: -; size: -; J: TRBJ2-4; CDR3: CASSDLWGGAPNIQYF; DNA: TGTGCCAGCAGTGACCTTTGGGGGGGCGCACCGAACATTCAGTACTTC
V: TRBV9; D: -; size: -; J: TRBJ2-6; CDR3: CASSPASSGANVLTF; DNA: TGTGCCAGCAGTCCTGCGAGCTCTGGGGCCAACGTCCTGACTTTC
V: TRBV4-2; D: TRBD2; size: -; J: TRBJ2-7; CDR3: CASSQARGLAVSYEQYF; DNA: TGTGCCAGCAGCCAAGCGAGGGGACTAGCGGTTTCCTACGAGCAGTACTTC
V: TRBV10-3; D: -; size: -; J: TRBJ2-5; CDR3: CAISDSQRQETQYF; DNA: TGTGCCATCAGTGACAGCCAGCGCCAAGAGACCCAGTACTTC
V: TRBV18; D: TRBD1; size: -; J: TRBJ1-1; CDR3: CASSQGQGADTEAFF; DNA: TGTGCCAGCTCTCAGGGACAGGGTGCGGACACTGAAGCTTTCTTT
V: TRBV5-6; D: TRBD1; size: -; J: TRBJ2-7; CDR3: CASSLVQGAYEQYF; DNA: TGTGCCAGCAGCTTAGTACAGGGGGCCTACGAGCAGTACTTC
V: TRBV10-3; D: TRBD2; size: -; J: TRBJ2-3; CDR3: CAIRLTSSTDTQYF; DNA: TGTGCCATCAGGTTGACTAGCAGCACAGATACGCAGTATTTT
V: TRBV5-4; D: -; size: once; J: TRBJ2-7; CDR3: CATLYEQYF; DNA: TGTGCCACTCTCTACGAGCAGTACTTC
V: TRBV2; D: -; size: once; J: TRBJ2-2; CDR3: CASSPAQGNTGELFF; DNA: TGTGCCAGCAGTCCGGCACAGGGGAACACCGGGGAGCTGTTTTTT
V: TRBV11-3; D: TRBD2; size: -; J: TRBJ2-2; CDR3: CASSLSGGIPTGELFF; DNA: TGTGCCAGCAGCTTGTCGGGAGGGATCCCTACCGGGGAGCTGTTTTTT
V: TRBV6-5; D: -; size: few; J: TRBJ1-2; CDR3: CASSYSGLNGYTF; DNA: TGTGCCAGCAGTTACTCAGGGTTGAATGGCTACACCTTC
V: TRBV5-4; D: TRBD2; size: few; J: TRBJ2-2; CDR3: CASSLDPGTSGRPGELFF; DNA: TGTGCCAGCAGCTTGGACCCCGGGACTAGCGGGAGGCCCGGGGAGCTGTTTTTT
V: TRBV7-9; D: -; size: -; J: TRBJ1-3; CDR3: CASTTGTSGNTIYF; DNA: TGTGCCAGCACGACGGGTACCTCTGGAAACACCATATATTTT
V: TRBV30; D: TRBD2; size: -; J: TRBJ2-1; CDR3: CAWSRIAGEWVEQFF; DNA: TGTGCCTGGAGTCGTATAGCGGGAGAGTGGGTTGAGCAGTTCTTC
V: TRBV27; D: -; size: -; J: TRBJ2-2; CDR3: CASRTVGGLWAGELFF; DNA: TGTGCCAGCCGGACGGTCGGGGGGCTGTGGGCCGGGGAGCTGTTTTTT
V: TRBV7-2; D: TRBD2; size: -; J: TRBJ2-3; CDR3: CASSLGTSGRPYTDTQYF; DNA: TGTGCCAGCAGCCTCGGGACTAGCGGGAGACCCTACACAGATACGCAGTATTTT
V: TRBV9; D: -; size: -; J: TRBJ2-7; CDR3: CASTRSRRTDYEQYF; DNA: TGTGCCAGTACCCGTAGCCGACGGACAGACTACGAGCAGTACTTC
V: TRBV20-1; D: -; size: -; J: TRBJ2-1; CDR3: CSASYNEQFF; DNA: TGCAGTGCTAGTTACAATGAGCAGTTCTTC